The clone carrying this TCR beta chain was counted only a few times. Germline lookup yields CDR1 DFQATT and CDR2 SNEGSKA (reference sequence). V dropped 6 bases and J dropped 4 bases, with 14 bases sitting between them. The CDR3 is 13 amino acids. TCRdb fed the 5' RACE reads into MiXCR, producing one record per CDR3 protein. Here the sample spans 45,000 to 50,000 distinct CDR3 sequences, roughly 4.1% being singletons. This specimen belongs to a study of neurological immune-mediated disorders. The TCR was taken from a woman in her sixties with multiple sclerosis. V is TRBV20-1 and J is TRBJ2-3; D is uncertain. The specimen sequenced was PBMCs. CDR3 nucleotide sequence: TGCAGTGCCCTTCCGATGTCGTCAGATACGCAGTATTTT. Amino acids: CSALPMSSDTQYF.